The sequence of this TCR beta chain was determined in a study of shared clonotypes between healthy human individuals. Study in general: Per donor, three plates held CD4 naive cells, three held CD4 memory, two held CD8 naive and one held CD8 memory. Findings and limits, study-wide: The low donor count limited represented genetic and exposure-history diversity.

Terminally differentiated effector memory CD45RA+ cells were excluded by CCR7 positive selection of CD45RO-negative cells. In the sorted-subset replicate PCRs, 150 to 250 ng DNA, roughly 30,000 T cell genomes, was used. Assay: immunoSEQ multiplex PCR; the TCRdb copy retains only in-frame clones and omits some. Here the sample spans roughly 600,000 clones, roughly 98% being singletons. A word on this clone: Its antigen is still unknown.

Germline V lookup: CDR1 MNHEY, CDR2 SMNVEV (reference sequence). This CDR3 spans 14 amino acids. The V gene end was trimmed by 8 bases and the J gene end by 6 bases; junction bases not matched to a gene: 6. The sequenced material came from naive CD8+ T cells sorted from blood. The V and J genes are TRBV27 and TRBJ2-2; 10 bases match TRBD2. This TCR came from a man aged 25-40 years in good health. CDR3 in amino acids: CASGLAGAAGELFF. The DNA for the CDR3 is TGTGCCAGCGGTCTAGCGGGAGCCGCCGGGGAGCTGTTTTTT.